A single sample is the source of the 5 T cell receptor beta chains below, sequenced in a study of shared clonotypes between healthy human individuals. Produced via immunoSEQ multiplex PCR; TCRdb's table is partial and in-frame only. Here the sample spans some 2.3 million clones, approximately 93% being singletons. The material sequenced was naive CD4+ T cells from PBMCs. Subset meaning: CD45RA+ positively selected. The receptor source for this set is a man between 18 and 35 years old in good health. Some clones in this sample may be carry-over from other donors' samples.

The chain uses TRBV5-1 and TRBJ2-1; D gene uncertain. Trimming pared 4 bases from V and 5 bases from J, leaving 4 bases between. The length of the CDR3 is 11 residues. CDR1 and CDR2 from the germline V gene are SGHRS and YFSETQ. The CDR3 sequence is CASSSDNEQFF. CDR3 DNA sequence: TGCGCCAGCAGCAGTGACAATGAGCAGTTCTTC.

Points on this clone: In the same sample, other DNA sequences code for this CDR3. This chain connects TRBV7-2 to TRBJ2-3; tentative D call: TRBD1 (6 bases). There are 14 residues in the CDR3. V lost 1 base to trimming and J lost 4 bases, with 9 bases between them. The germline CDR1 and CDR2 sequences are SGHTA and FQGNSA. CDR3 residues: CASSLDRVADTQYF. The CDR3 DNA follows: TGTGCCAGCAGCTTAGACAGGGTCGCAGATACGCAGTATTTT.

This chain joins TRBV29-1 and TRBJ2-2, with 8 bases matching TRBD1. The CDR3 length is 13 residues. The germline CDR1 and CDR2 sequences are SQVTM and ANQGSEA. V dropped 7 bases and J dropped 5; count of bases not matched to a gene: 6. As DNA, the CDR3 is TGCAGCGGGGGGACAGGACGAACCGGGGAGCTGTTTTTT. It codes for CSGGTGRTGELFF.

CDR3 sequence: CASSLDWPGFEQFF. CDR3 nucleotide sequence: TGTGCCAGCAGCTTAGATTGGCCGGGATTTGAGCAGTTCTTC. The chain is built from TRBV7-6 and TRBJ2-1; possible D gene TRBD2, 5 bases. The CDR3 is made up of 14 amino acids. Per germline, CDR1 SGHVS and CDR2 FNYEAQ. V lost 1 base, J lost 9 bases, and 13 bases lay in between.

V usage is TRBV6-6 and J usage is TRBJ1-2; perhaps TRBD1 as D (5 bases). Trimming removed 2 bases from V and 4 bases from J, with 11 bases in between. From germline, CDR1 is MNHNY and CDR2 SVGAGI (reference sequence). This CDR3 has 14 residues. This CDR3 reads CASSYRDGSYGYTF. The CDR3 coding sequence is TGTGCCAGCAGTTACAGGGACGGGTCCTATGGCTACACCTTC.